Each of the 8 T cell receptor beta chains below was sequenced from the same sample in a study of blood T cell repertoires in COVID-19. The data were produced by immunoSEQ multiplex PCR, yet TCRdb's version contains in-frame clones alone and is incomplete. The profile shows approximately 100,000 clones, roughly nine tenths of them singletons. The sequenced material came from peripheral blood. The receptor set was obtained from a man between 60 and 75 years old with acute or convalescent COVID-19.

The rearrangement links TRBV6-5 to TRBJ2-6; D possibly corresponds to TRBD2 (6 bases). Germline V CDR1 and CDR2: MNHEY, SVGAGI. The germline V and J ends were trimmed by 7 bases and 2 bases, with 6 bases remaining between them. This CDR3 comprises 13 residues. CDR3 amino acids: CASTGAGANVLTF. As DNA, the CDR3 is TGTGCCAGCACGGGGGCTGGGGCCAACGTCCTGACTTTC.

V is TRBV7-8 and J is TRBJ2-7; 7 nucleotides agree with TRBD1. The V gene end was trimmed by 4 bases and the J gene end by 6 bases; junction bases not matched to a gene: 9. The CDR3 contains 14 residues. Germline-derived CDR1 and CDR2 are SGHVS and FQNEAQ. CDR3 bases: TGTGCCAGCAGCTCCCGGACAGGTCTAGCCGAGCAGTACTTC. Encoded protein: CASSSRTGLAEQYF.

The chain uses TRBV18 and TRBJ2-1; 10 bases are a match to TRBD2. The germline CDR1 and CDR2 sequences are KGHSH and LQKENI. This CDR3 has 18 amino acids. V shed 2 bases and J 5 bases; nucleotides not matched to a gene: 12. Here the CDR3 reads CASSPSSSGRPGDNEQFF. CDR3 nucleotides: TGTGCCAGCTCACCATCTTCTAGCGGGAGACCGGGGGACAATGAGCAGTTCTTC.

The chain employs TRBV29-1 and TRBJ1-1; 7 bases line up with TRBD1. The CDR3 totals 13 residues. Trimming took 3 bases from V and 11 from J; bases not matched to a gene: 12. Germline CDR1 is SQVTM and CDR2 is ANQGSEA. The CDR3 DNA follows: TGCAGCGTTGATCGGGACAGCACCCAGGAGGCTTTCTTT. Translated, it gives CSVDRDSTQEAFF.

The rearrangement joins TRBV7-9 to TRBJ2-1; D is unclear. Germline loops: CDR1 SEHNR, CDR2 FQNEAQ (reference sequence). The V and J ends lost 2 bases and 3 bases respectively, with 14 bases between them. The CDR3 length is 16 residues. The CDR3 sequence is CASSLSSGGSYNEQFF. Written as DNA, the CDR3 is TGTGCCAGCAGCTTATCGTCTGGCGGCAGCTACAATGAGCAGTTCTTC.

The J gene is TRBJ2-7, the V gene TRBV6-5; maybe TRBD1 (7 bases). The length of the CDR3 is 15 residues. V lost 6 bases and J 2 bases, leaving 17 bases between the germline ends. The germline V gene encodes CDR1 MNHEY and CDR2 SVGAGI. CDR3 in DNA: TGTGCCAGCAGCGCCCGACAGGGAGGAACCTACGAGCAGTACTTC. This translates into CASSARQGGTYEQYF.

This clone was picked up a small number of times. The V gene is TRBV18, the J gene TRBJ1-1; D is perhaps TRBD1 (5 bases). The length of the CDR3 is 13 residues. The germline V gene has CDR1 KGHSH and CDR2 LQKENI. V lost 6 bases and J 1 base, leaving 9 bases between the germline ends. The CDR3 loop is CASSRGENTEAFF. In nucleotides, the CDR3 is TGTGCCAGCTCGCGGGGCGAGAACACTGAAGCTTTCTTT. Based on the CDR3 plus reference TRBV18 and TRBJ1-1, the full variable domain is NAGVMQNPRHLVRRRGQEARLRCSPMKGHSHVYWYRQLPEEGLKFMVYLQKENIIDESGMPKERFSAEFPKEGPSILRIQQVVRGDSAAYFCASSRGENTEAFFGQGTRLTVV.

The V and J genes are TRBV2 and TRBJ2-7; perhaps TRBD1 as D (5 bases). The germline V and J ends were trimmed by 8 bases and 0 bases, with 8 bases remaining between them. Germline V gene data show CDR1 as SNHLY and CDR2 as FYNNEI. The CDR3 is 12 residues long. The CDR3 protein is CASGASSYEQYF. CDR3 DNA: TGTGCCAGCGGGGCTAGCTCCTACGAGCAGTACTTC.